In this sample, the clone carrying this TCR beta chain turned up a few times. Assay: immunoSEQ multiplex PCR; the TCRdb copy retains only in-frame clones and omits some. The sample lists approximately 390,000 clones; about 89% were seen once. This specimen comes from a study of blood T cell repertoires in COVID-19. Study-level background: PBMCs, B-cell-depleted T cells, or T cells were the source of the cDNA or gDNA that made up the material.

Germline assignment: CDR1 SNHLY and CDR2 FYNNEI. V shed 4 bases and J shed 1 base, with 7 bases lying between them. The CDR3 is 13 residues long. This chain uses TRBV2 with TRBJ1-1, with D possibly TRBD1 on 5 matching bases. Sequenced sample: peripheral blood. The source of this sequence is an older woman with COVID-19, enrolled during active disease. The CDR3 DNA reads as TGTGCCAGCAGTGTGGGGGGGAACACTGAAGCTTTCTTT. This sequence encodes CASSVGGNTEAFF.